Listed below are T cell receptor beta chains from one sample, sequenced in a study of T cells in Graves' hyperthyroidism and ophthalmopathy. In TCRdb, the multiplex PCR reads were re-called with MiXCR into one record per CDR3 protein. The table lists 700,000 to 950,000 distinct CDR3 sequences, around 40% of them singletons. The specimen sequenced was blood. The receptors stem from a woman aged 40 to 49 with Graves' hyperthyroidism. CDR3s include the opening cysteine and the closing phenylalanine or tryptophan. The order of the fields is V gene, clone size, J gene, CDR3 protein. Some rows have no size entry. The others give once, few or many, or a class for an expanded clone.

V: TRBV10-3
size: many
J: TRBJ1-1
CDR3: CATGTGGTEAFF

V: TRBV6-5
size: few
J: TRBJ2-5
CDR3: CASSYSPGARETQYF

V: TRBV5-1
size: -
J: TRBJ1-1
CDR3: CASSYKTGSTTEAFF

V: TRBV7-3
size: -
J: TRBJ1-5
CDR3: CASSPRQGPSNQPQHF

V: TRBV7-9
size: -
J: TRBJ2-6
CDR3: CASQLEGANVLTF

V: TRBV2
size: -
J: TRBJ1-5
CDR3: CASSEGYRGDQPQHF

V: TRBV10-3
size: -
J: TRBJ1-6
CDR3: CAISEGREYSPLHF

V: TRBV5-1
size: -
J: TRBJ2-1
CDR3: CASRVQENEQFF

V: TRBV5-1
size: many
J: TRBJ2-2
CDR3: CASTPRNTGELFF

V: TRBV20-1
size: -
J: TRBJ2-7
CDR3: CSARDSLTAYEQYF